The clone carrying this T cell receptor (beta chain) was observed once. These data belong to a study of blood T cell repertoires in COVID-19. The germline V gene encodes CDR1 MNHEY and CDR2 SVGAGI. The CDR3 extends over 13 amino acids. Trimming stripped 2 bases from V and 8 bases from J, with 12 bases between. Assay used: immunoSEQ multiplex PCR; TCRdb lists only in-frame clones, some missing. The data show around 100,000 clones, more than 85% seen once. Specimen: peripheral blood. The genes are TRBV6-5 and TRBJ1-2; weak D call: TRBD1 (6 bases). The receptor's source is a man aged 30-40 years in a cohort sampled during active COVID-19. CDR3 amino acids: CASSYEGGRGYTF. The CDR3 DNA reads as TGTGCCAGCAGTTACGAGGGGGGGCGAGGCTACACCTTC.